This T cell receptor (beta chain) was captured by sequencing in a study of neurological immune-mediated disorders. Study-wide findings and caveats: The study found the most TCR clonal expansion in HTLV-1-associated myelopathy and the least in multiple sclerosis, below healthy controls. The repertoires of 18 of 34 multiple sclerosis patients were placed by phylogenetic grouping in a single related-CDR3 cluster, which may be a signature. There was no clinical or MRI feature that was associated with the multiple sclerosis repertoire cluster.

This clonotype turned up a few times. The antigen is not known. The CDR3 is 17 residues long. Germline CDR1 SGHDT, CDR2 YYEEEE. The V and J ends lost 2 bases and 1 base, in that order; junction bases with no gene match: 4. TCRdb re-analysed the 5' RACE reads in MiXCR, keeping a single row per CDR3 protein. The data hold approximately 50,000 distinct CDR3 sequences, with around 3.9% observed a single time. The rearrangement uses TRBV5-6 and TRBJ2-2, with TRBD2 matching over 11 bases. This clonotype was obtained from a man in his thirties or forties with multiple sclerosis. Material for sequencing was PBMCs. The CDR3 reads CASSLTGLAGNTGELFF. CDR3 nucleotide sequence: TGTGCCAGCAGCTTAACCGGACTAGCGGGGAACACCGGGGAGCTGTTTTTT.